The 28 T cell receptor beta chains reported below all come from one sample, sequenced in a study of T cell responses to AZD1222 COVID-19 vaccine (dated by TCRdb to the early 2020s). The library came from the immunoSEQ multiplex PCR assay. Entries here come from immuneACCESS through TCRdb and include only in-frame sequences with V and J called. Some clones fail to appear in such tables; in the studies checked, an unresolved V gene covers under half of the shortfall, and the cause of the remainder is unknown. A total of 86,000 or so clones appear in this sample, around nine tenths of them only once. Of the sample, 4.5% to 5.5% is held by the ten largest clones. In light of the paper, this sample's time point label describes: baseline before first vaccination. The treatment or condition label of this sample denotes: meningococcal conjugate vaccine given as trial control. The sequences come from peripheral blood, collected on day 0 of MenACWY control vaccination. These receptors were obtained from an adult in good health.

The chain links TRBV7-6 to TRBJ2-5; 12 nucleotides align to TRBD2. Per germline, CDR1 SGHVS and CDR2 FNYEAQ. The ends lost 1 base at V and 6 bases at J; junction bases unmatched: 9. CDR3 length: 17 residues. CDR3: CASSLVQTSGRGQTQYF. As DNA, the CDR3 is TGTGCCAGCAGCTTAGTCCAGACTAGCGGGAGAGGGCAGACCCAGTACTTC.

The V and J genes are TRBV6-2 or TRBV6-3 and TRBJ2-1, with TRBD1 as a possible D gene (6 bases). Germline values: CDR1 MNHEY, CDR2 SVGEGT. The CDR3 length is 15 residues. The V end was cut by 2 bases, the J end by 0 bases, with 8 bases between. CDR3 protein: CASSYRQVSYNEQFF. CDR3 coding DNA: TGTGCCAGCAGTTACCGACAGGTCTCCTACAATGAGCAGTTCTTC.

The rearrangement joins TRBV11-2 to TRBJ2-7; 9 bases fit TRBD1. With 5 bases clipped from V and 5 bases from J, the junction kept 10 bases outside the gene matches. Germline V gene lookup returns CDR1 SGHAT and CDR2 FQNNGV. The CDR3 loop spans 15 amino acids. The CDR3 sequence: CASSISLGQGHEQYF. CDR3 DNA: TGTGCCAGCAGCATTAGTCTGGGACAGGGACACGAGCAGTACTTC.

CDR3 protein: CASSVEAGGEQFF. The CDR3 nucleotides are TGTGCCAGCAGCGTAGAGGCGGGAGGGGAGCAGTTCTTC. This chain uses TRBV9 with TRBJ2-1; 9 nucleotides agree with TRBD2. The germline V gene has CDR1 SGDLS and CDR2 YYNGEE. The V gene end was trimmed by 0 bases and the J gene end by 10 bases; junction bases not matched to a gene: 2. The CDR3 spans 13 residues.

This chain uses TRBV6-4 with TRBJ1-5; 8 nucleotides align to TRBD1. The CDR3 is made up of 16 amino acids. J gave up 2 bases and V 8 bases, and 11 bases lay outside the gene matches. The germline CDR1 and CDR2 sequences are MRHNA and SNTAGT. The chain's CDR3 is CASDDRGRGGNQPQHF. CDR3 DNA sequence: TGTGCCAGCGATGACAGGGGCCGAGGTGGCAATCAGCCCCAGCATTTT.

CDR3 nucleotide sequence: TGTGCCAGCAGGCGAGAAGACAGCAATCAGCCCCAGCATTTT. Translating gives CASRREDSNQPQHF. V gene TRBV2 combines with J gene TRBJ1-5; unclear D gene. V was pared by 6 bases and J by 1 base, with 10 bases between. The CDR3 has 14 amino acids. Germline assignment: CDR1 SNHLY and CDR2 FYNNEI.

The chain couples TRBV4-2 to TRBJ1-5; a weak D match, TRBD1 (5 bases). The germline V gene encodes CDR1 LGHNA and CDR2 YNFKEQ. This CDR3 has 13 amino acids. V dropped 3 bases and J dropped 5 bases, with 8 bases sitting between them. CDR3 protein: CASSQGEHQPQHF. Written as DNA, the CDR3 is TGTGCCAGCAGCCAGGGGGAGCATCAGCCCCAGCATTTT.

CDR3 nucleotides: TGTGCCATCAGTAACCAATTACAGGGGGGAAATGAAAAACTGTTTTTT. Its translation: CAISNQLQGGNEKLFF. The chain combines TRBV10-3 with TRBJ1-4; TRBD1 agrees at 8 bases. The germline CDR1 and CDR2 sequences are ENHRY and SYGVKD. Unmatched junction bases numbered 10, after V lost 5 bases and J lost 5 bases. The length of the CDR3 is 16 residues.

This sequence joins TRBV19 and TRBJ2-2; the D gene is possibly TRBD1 (6 bases). Trimming removed 4 bases at V and 8 bases at J, with 11 bases between. The germline V gene has CDR1 LNHDA and CDR2 SQIVND (reference sequence). This CDR3 region has 13 residues. CDR3 residues: CASSTGVWGELFF. The CDR3 DNA is TGTGCCAGTAGTACAGGGGTTTGGGGGGAGCTGTTTTTT.

V is TRBV19 and J is TRBJ1-1; D ambiguous. Germline V gene sequence: CDR1 LNHDA, CDR2 SQIVND (reference sequence). The CDR3 covers 17 residues. Between the trimmed V and J ends, which lost 3 bases and 4 bases, there was a span of 21 bases. The CDR3 reads CASSIGEGYIRGTEAFF. The CDR3 DNA follows: TGTGCCAGTAGTATTGGGGAGGGATATATCCGGGGCACTGAAGCTTTCTTT. Full variable domain (missing parts from reference TRBV19 and TRBJ1-1): DGGITQSPKYLFRKEGQNVTLSCEQNLNHDAMYWYRQDPGQGLRLIYYSQIVNDFQKGDIAEGYSVSREKKESFPLTVTSAQKNPTAFYLCASSIGEGYIRGTEAFFGQGTRLTVV.

The V call is TRBV7-9, the J call TRBJ1-1; 10 bases agree with TRBD1. The germline V gene encodes CDR1 SEHNR and CDR2 FQNEAQ (reference sequence). Trimming at V came to 10 bases and at J to 4 bases, leaving 9 bases not matched to a gene. This CDR3 region has 14 residues. The CDR3 DNA reads TGTGCCACCCCGACCGGGACAGGGGCCACTGAAGCTTTCTTT. The encoded protein is CATPTGTGATEAFF.

V and J are TRBV29-1 and TRBJ2-1; a possible D gene is TRBD2 (6 bases). V shed 2 bases and J shed 2 bases, with 16 bases lying between them. The length of the CDR3 is 16 residues. CDR1 is SQVTM, CDR2 ANQGSEA, per germline. The CDR3 spells CSVESSGGNTYNEQFF. CDR3 in DNA: TGCAGCGTTGAAAGTAGCGGAGGAAACACCTACAATGAGCAGTTCTTC.

This sequence joins TRBV19 and TRBJ1-4; 11 nucleotides agree with TRBD1. Looked up from germline, CDR1 is LNHDA and CDR2 is SQIVND (reference sequence). The CDR3 runs 13 residues. J gave up 10 bases and V 6 bases, and 4 bases lay outside the gene matches. In nucleotides, the CDR3 is TGTGCCAGTAGATCCGGGACAGGGGGAAAACTGTTTTTT. Its protein is CASRSGTGGKLFF.

The chain has TRBV5-1 and TRBJ2-7; D is tentatively TRBD1 or TRBD2 (5 bases each). V was clipped by 4 bases and J by 7 bases, with 18 bases between them. Per germline, CDR1 SGHRS and CDR2 YFSETQ. This CDR3 comprises 14 residues. The CDR3, as DNA: TGCGCCAGCAGCCGCGACAGCCCTACGGGGGAGCAGTACTTC. It translates to CASSRDSPTGEQYF.

The genes are TRBV6-5 and TRBJ1-1; D ambiguous. Trimming pared 0 bases from V and 8 bases from J, leaving 10 bases between. There are 13 residues in the CDR3. Per the germline V gene, CDR1 is MNHEY and CDR2 is SVGAGI. This CDR3 reads CASSYSNTVEAFF. The CDR3 coding sequence is TGTGCCAGCAGTTACTCGAATACGGTCGAAGCTTTCTTT.

This chain uses TRBV14 with TRBJ2-2; D gene unclear. This CDR3 is built from 16 residues. The germline gives CDR1 SGHDN, CDR2 FVKESK. Trimming shortened V by 5 bases and J by 3 bases, and 16 bases separated the two germline ends. CDR3 amino acids: CASSYLSRTDTGELFF. CDR3 nucleotides: TGTGCCAGCAGCTACCTTTCCCGAACCGACACCGGGGAGCTGTTTTTT.

The rearrangement uses TRBV7-3 and TRBJ2-1; 10 positions agree with TRBD1. Per germline, CDR1 SGHTA and CDR2 FQGTGA. J gave up 4 bases and V 4 bases, and 4 bases lay outside the gene matches. The CDR3 extends over 15 amino acids. This chain's CDR3 is CASSSGTGAYNEQFF. The CDR3 DNA sequence: TGTGCCAGCAGCTCCGGGACAGGGGCGTACAATGAGCAGTTCTTC.

CDR3 in DNA: TGTGCCAGCACCCTAACCAAGGGGATATACAATGAGCAGTTCTTC. Translated: CASTLTKGIYNEQFF. V gene TRBV27 combines with J gene TRBJ2-1, with a tentative D call TRBD1 (5 bases). Trimming cost V 7 bases and J 4 bases, with 17 bases left between them. Germline CDR1 is MNHEY and CDR2 is SMNVEV (reference sequence). CDR3 length: 15 residues.

The chain combines TRBV20-1 with TRBJ2-7, with D perhaps TRBD2 (6 bases). The germline V gene encodes CDR1 DFQATT and CDR2 SNEGSKA (reference sequence). The V and J ends lost 3 bases and 6 bases respectively, with 21 bases between them. There are 15 residues in the CDR3. As DNA, the CDR3 is TGCAGTGCTAGTAAAGCGGGCTCCCCGTCGGGCGAGCAGTACTTC. This encodes CSASKAGSPSGEQYF.

The chain couples TRBV28 to TRBJ1-3; TRBD1 might be the D (5 bases). Germline V CDR1 and CDR2: MDHEN, SYDVKM. Trimming cost V 3 bases and J 3 bases, with 12 bases left between them. CDR3 size: 15 residues. CDR3: CASSLGENFGNTIYF. In DNA form, the CDR3 reads TGTGCCAGCAGTTTGGGGGAGAACTTTGGAAACACCATATATTTT.

The genes are TRBV5-1 and TRBJ1-2; 8 nucleotides match TRBD1. The CDR3 spans 14 residues. Trimming took 2 bases from V and 6 from J; bases not matched to a gene: 6. Germline assignment: CDR1 SGHRS and CDR2 YFSETQ. The CDR3 DNA follows: TGCGCCAGCAGCTTTATAGACAGGGGAGATGGCTACACCTTC. Translated, it gives CASSFIDRGDGYTF. Full variable domain (missing parts from reference TRBV5-1 and TRBJ1-2): KAGVTQTPRYLIKTRGQQVTLSCSPISGHRSVSWYQQTPGQGLQFLFEYFSETQRNKGNFPGRFSGRQFSNSRSEMNVSTLELGDSALYLCASSFIDRGDGYTFGSGTRLTVV.

By share, this clone ranks as medium-sized. The chain is built from TRBV5-6 and TRBJ2-7; 9 bases are shared with TRBD1. This CDR3 is 13 amino acids long. V lost 1 base, J lost 7 bases, and 3 bases stayed unmatched. Germline CDR1 and CDR2: SGHDT and YYEEEE. This CDR3 reads CASSLWTGEEQYF. DNA for the CDR3: TGTGCCAGCAGCTTGTGGACAGGGGAGGAGCAGTACTTC.

CDR3 region: CASRADGGYEQYF. CDR3 DNA sequence: TGTGCCAGCAGGGCGGACGGGGGGTACGAGCAGTACTTC. The chain combines TRBV2 with TRBJ2-7, with TRBD2 matching over 7 bases. The CDR3 runs 13 residues. V trimming: 6 bases; J trimming: 4 bases; junction bases outside the gene matches: 6. The germline gives CDR1 SNHLY, CDR2 FYNNEI.

The chain couples TRBV10-3 to TRBJ2-1; D call uncertain. CDR3 length: 15 residues. V was trimmed by 4 bases and J by 7 bases, leaving 17 bases between them. The germline CDR1 and CDR2 sequences are ENHRY and SYGVKD. The CDR3 loop reads CAISGGSPSSNEQFF. The CDR3 nucleotides are TGTGCCATCAGTGGCGGCTCCCCGTCTAGTAATGAGCAGTTCTTC.

This clone showed up just once. The chain recombines TRBV15 with TRBJ1-5; D may be TRBD1 (6 bases). Trimming left V 0 bases short and J 3 bases short, with 27 bases between. The CDR3 contains 21 residues. The germline gives CDR1 LNHNV, CDR2 YYDKDF (reference sequence). The CDR3 loop is CATSRDQGGQGRMLFNQPQHF. CDR3 in DNA: TGTGCCACCAGCAGAGATCAAGGTGGGCAGGGGCGTATGTTGTTCAATCAGCCCCAGCATTTT.

The chain uses TRBV14 and TRBJ1-1; D remains ambiguous. V lost 0 bases, J lost 2 bases, and 4 bases lay in between. Germline V gene lookup returns CDR1 SGHDN and CDR2 FVKESK. The CDR3 totals 13 residues. CDR3 region: CASSQDLNTEAFF. In DNA, the CDR3 is TGTGCCAGCAGCCAAGATCTCAACACTGAAGCTTTCTTT.

The chain combines TRBV9 with TRBJ2-3; 7 positions match TRBD2. V shed 1 base and J 3 bases; nucleotides not matched to a gene: 11. Per the germline V gene, CDR1 is SGDLS and CDR2 is YYNGEE. There are 17 residues in the CDR3. In DNA, the CDR3 is TGTGCCAGCAGCGTATATGGTGTGACTAGCCCTACAGATACGCAGTATTTT. Translated, it gives CASSVYGVTSPTDTQYF.

This clone was found a few times. This chain connects TRBV7-3 to TRBJ1-6, with a weak D call TRBD1 (6 bases). There are 15 residues in the CDR3. Per germline, CDR1 SGHTA and CDR2 FQGTGA. V was pared by 5 bases and J by 9 bases, with 17 bases between. CDR3 in amino acids: CASSLRGPGGSPLHF. The DNA of the CDR3 is TGTGCCAGCAGCCTCAGGGGACCCGGAGGTTCACCCCTCCACTTT.